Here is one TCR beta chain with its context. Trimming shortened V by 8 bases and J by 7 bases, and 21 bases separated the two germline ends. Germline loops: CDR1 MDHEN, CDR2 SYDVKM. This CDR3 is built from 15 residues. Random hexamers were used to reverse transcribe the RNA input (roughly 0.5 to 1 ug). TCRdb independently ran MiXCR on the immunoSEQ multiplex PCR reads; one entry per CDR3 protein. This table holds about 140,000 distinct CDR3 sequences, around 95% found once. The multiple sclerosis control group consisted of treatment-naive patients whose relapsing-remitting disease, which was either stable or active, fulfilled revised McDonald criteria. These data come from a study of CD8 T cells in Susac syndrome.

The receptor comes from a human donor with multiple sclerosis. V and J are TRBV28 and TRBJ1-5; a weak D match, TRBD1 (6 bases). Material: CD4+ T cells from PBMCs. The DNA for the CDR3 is TGTGCCAGCGTTTGGTCCGGGGAGGGGGACCAGCCCCAGCATTTT. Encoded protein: CASVWSGEGDQPQHF.